This T cell receptor (beta chain) was profiled in a study of T cell responses to AZD1222 COVID-19 vaccine. CDR1 is SGDLS and CDR2 is YYNGEE in the germline V gene. The CDR3 length is 15 residues. V lost 4 bases and J 4 bases, leaving 17 bases between the germline ends. Measured with immunoSEQ multiplex PCR; TCRdb has only the in-frame clones, and not every one. The sample has 100,000 to 150,000 clones, more than 85% seen once; the top ten hold around 5.4%. A word on this clone: Its antigen remains unknown.

Points from the study as a whole: A rise in Spike-specific TCR breadth and depth followed two AZD1222 doses.

The chain joins TRBV9 to TRBJ1-1; no clear D. The receptor was derived from an adult in good health. The sequenced sample was peripheral blood, obtained on day 0 of AZD1222 vaccination. The CDR3 protein is CASSPGHLPVTEAFF. CDR3 sequence (DNA): TGTGCCAGCAGCCCCGGTCACCTACCGGTCACTGAAGCTTTCTTT.